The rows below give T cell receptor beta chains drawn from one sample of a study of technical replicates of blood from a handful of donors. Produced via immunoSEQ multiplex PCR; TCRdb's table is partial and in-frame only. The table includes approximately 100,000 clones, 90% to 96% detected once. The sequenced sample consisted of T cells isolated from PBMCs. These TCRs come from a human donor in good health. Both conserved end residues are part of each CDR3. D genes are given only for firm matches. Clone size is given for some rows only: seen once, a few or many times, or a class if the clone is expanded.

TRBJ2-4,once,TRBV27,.,CASRAIGSSARVAKNIQYF,TGTGCCAGCAGGGCAATCGGGAGCTCAGCCAGGGTAGCCAAAAACATTCAGTACTTC
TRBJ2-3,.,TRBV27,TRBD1,CASSLRTGTLPTDTQYF,TGTGCCAGCAGTCTCCGGACAGGAACACTACCCACAGATACGCAGTATTTT
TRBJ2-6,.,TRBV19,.,CASRYGGRRSSGANVLTF,TGTGCCAGTAGGTATGGGGGCAGGCGGAGCTCTGGGGCCAACGTCCTGACTTTC
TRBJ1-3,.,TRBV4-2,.,CASSQDGVRRFSGNTIYF,TGTGCCAGCAGCCAAGACGGGGTTAGGAGATTCTCTGGAAACACCATATATTTT
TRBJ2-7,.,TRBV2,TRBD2,CASSLSGGPGEQYF,TGTGCCAGCAGCCTTAGCGGGGGGCCAGGGGAGCAGTACTTC
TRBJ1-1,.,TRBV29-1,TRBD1,CSVLGTVNTEAFF,TGCAGCGTCCTAGGGACAGTGAACACTGAAGCTTTCTTT
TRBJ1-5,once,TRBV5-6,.,CASSFRQGGQPQHF,TGTGCCAGCAGCTTCAGGCAGGGAGGTCAGCCCCAGCATTTT
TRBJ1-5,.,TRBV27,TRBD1,CASSFTGVNQPQHF,TGTGCCAGCAGTTTCACAGGGGTTAATCAGCCCCAGCATTTT
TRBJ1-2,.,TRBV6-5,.,CASSYSQGLYGYTF,TGTGCCAGCAGTTACAGCCAGGGCCTCTATGGCTACACCTTC
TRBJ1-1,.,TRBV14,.,CASSQPGLGTEAFF,TGTGCCAGCAGCCAACCGGGGTTGGGCACTGAAGCTTTCTTT
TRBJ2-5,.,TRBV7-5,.,CVRSWPLAGGAQETQYF,TGTGTCAGAAGCTGGCCCCTAGCGGGAGGGGCCCAAGAGACCCAGTACTTC
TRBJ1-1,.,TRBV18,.,CASSLQDTEAFF,TGTGCCAGCTCACTACAGGACACTGAAGCTTTCTTT
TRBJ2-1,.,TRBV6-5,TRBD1,CASSYRGRLGNEQFF,TGTGCCAGCAGTTACAGGGGGCGCTTAGGCAATGAGCAGTTCTTC
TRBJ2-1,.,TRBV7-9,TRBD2,CASSSGTSGRAGPNEQFF,TGTGCCAGCAGCTCGGGGACTAGCGGGAGGGCCGGCCCCAATGAGCAGTTCTTC
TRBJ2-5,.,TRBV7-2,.,CASSLALQGSAETQYF,TGTGCCAGCAGCTTAGCGTTACAGGGTTCGGCGGAGACCCAGTACTTC
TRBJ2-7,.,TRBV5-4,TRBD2,CASSYSGGTYEQYF,TGTGCCAGCAGCTATAGCGGGGGGACCTACGAGCAGTACTTC
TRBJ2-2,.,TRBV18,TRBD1,CASSRRTGPGSGELFF,TGTGCCAGCTCACGACGGACAGGACCTGGGTCCGGGGAGCTGTTTTTT
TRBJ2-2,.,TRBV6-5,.,CASSLRAGLLFF,TGTGCCAGCAGCCTCAGGGCAGGGCTTCTGTTTTTT
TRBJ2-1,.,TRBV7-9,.,CASSLAQAGKEQFF,TGTGCCAGCAGCTTAGCGCAGGCCGGGAAGGAGCAGTTCTTC
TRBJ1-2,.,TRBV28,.,CASSLRHHAYGYTF,TGTGCCAGCAGTTTGAGACACCACGCCTATGGCTACACCTTC
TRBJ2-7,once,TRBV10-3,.,CATTSQGQFYEQYF,TGTGCCACGACTAGCCAAGGACAGTTCTACGAGCAGTACTTC
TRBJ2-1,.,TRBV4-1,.,CASSQDRGAAGNEQFF,TGCGCCAGCAGCCAAGACCGGGGGGCAGCGGGCAATGAGCAGTTCTTC
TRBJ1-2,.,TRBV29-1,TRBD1,CSVPPTGTGGTDGYTF,TGCAGCGTGCCCCCTACCGGGACAGGTGGGACTGATGGCTACACCTTC
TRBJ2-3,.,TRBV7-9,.,CASSLVREGTQYF,TGTGCCAGCAGCTTAGTCAGGGAAGGTACGCAGTATTTT
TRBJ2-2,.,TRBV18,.,CASSPQLGGNTGELFF,TGTGCCAGCTCTCCTCAGCTGGGAGGGAACACCGGGGAGCTGTTTTTT
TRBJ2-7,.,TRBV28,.,CASSLGRETYEQYF,TGTGCCAGCAGTTTAGGCAGGGAAACCTACGAGCAGTACTTC
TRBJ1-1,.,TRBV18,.,CASSPDRLEAFF,TGTGCCAGCTCACCCGACAGGTTAGAAGCTTTCTTT
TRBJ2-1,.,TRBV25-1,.,CASSEFTVENNEQFF,TGTGCCAGCAGTGAATTCACAGTAGAAAACAATGAGCAGTTCTTC
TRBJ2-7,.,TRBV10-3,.,CAISERTDTYYEQYF,TGTGCCATCAGTGAGAGGACGGACACCTACTACGAGCAGTACTTC
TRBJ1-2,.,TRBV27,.,CASSFSRHSPYGYTF,TGTGCCAGCAGTTTCTCCCGACATTCACCTTATGGCTACACCTTC
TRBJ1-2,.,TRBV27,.,CASSSTDQGYGLYGYTF,TGTGCCAGCAGTTCCACTGATCAGGGCTACGGTCTCTATGGCTACACCTTC
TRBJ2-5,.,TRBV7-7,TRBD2,CASSPPAGGTQYF,TGTGCTAGCAGCCCCCCTGCGGGGGGGACCCAGTACTTC
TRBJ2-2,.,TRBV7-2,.,CASSLGPQTGELFF,TGTGCCAGCAGCCTAGGGCCGCAGACCGGGGAGCTGTTTTTT
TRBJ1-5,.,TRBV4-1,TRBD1,CASSQDRVILENQPQHF,TGCGCCAGCAGCCAGGACAGGGTGATATTGGAGAATCAGCCCCAGCATTTT
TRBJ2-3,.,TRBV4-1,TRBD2,CASSLLFGTSGSTDTQYF,TGCGCCAGCAGCCTCCTTTTCGGGACTAGCGGGAGCACAGATACGCAGTATTTT
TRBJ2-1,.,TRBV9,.,CASSVQGNNEQFF,TGTGCCAGCAGCGTACAGGGGAACAATGAGCAGTTCTTC
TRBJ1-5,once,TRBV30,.,CAWSAGGQPQHF,TGTGCCTGGAGTGCGGGGGGCCAGCCCCAGCATTTT
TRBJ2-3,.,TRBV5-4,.,CASSLTSTDTQYF,TGTGCCAGCAGCCTCACAAGCACAGATACGCAGTATTTT
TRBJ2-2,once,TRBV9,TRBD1,CASSVGQDFNTGELFF,TGTGCCAGCAGCGTCGGACAGGACTTCAACACCGGGGAGCTGTTTTTT
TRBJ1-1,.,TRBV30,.,CAWSVYNTEAFF,TGTGCCTGGAGTGTATATAACACTGAAGCTTTCTTT
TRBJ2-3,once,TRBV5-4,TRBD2,CASSLGTSGRSGTQYF,TGTGCCAGCAGCTTGGGTACTAGCGGGAGATCCGGTACGCAGTATTTT
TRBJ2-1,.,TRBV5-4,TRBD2,CASSWGLTTYNEQFF,TGTGCCAGCAGCTGGGGACTAACAACGTACAATGAGCAGTTCTTC
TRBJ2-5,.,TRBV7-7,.,CASSLAREETQYF,TGTGCCAGCAGCTTAGCGCGGGAAGAGACCCAGTACTTC
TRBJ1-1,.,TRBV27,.,CASSLVQGTEAFF,TGTGCCAGCAGTTTGGTGCAGGGAACCGAAGCTTTCTTT
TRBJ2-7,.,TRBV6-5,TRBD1,CASSYSGTGGEQYF,TGTGCCAGCAGTTACTCCGGGACAGGAGGCGAGCAGTACTTC
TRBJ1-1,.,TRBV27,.,CASSLPSAPNTEAFF,TGTGCCAGCAGTTTACCCAGCGCTCCGAACACTGAAGCTTTCTTT
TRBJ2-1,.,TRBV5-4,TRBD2,CASSLPGWEGGNEQFF,TGTGCCAGCAGCCTCCCTGGGTGGGAGGGCGGCAATGAGCAGTTCTTC
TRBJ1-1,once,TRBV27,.,CASSHRGGTEAFF,TGTGCCAGCAGCCACCGGGGGGGCACTGAAGCTTTCTTT
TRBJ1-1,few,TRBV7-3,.,CASSLLGGNTEAFF,TGTGCCAGCAGCTTACTGGGGGGAAACACTGAAGCTTTCTTT
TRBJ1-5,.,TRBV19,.,CASLYTKDRVHQPQHF,TGTGCCAGCCTCTATACAAAGGACAGAGTACATCAGCCCCAGCATTTT
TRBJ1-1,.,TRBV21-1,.,CYTIRTEAFF,TGTTACACAATTCGCACTGAAGCTTTCTTT
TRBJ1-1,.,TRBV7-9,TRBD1,CASQHRGPEAFF,TGTGCCAGCCAACACAGGGGACCTGAAGCTTTCTTT
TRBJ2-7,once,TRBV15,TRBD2,CATSRDATSGSYEQYF,TGTGCCACCAGCAGAGATGCGACTAGCGGGAGTTACGAGCAGTACTTC